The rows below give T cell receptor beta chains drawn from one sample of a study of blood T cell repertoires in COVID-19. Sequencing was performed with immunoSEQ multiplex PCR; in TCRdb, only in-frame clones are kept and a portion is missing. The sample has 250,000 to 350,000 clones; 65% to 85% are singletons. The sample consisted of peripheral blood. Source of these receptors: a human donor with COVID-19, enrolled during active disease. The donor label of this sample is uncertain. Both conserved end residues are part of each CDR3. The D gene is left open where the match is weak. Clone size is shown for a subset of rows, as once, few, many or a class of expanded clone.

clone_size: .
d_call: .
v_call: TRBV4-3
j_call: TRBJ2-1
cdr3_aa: CASSQEGRGSYNEQFF
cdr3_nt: TGCGCCAGCAGCCAAGAGGGTAGGGGATCCTACAATGAGCAGTTCTTC

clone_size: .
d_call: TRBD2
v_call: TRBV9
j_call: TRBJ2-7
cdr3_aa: CASSGEGLDYEQYF
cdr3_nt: TGTGCCAGCAGCGGAGAGGGACTAGACTACGAGCAGTACTTC

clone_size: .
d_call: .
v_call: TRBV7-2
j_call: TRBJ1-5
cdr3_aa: CASSPSGPGVVQPQHF
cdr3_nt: TGTGCCAGCAGCCCCTCCGGGCCGGGGGTGGTTCAGCCCCAGCATTTT

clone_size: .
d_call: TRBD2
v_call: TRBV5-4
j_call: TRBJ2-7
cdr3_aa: CASSLEASGYEQYF
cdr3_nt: TGTGCCAGCAGCTTGGAAGCTAGCGGATACGAGCAGTACTTC

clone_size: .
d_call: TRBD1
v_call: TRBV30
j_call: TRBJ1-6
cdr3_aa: CAWRDRGQGANSPLHF
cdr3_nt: TGTGCCTGGAGGGACCGAGGACAGGGGGCAAATTCACCCCTCCACTTT

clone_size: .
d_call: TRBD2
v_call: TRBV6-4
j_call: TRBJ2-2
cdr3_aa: CASSARTSGNGGELFF
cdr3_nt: TGTGCCAGCAGTGCAAGGACTAGCGGGAACGGCGGGGAGCTGTTTTTT

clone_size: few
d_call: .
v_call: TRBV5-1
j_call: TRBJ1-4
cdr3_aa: CASSLDSEKLFF
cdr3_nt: TGCGCCAGCAGCTTGGATAGTGAAAAACTGTTTTTT

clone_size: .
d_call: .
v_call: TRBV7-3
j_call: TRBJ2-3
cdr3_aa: CASSLRRQSTDTQYF
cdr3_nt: TGTGCCAGCAGCTTAAGACGACAGAGCACAGATACGCAGTATTTT

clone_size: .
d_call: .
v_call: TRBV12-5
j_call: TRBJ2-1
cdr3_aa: CASGRPLSGEQFF
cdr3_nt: TGTGCTAGTGGGCGGCCCCTTAGCGGTGAGCAGTTCTTC

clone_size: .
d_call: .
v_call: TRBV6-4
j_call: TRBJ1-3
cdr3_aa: CASSERVGNTIYF
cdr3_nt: TGTGCCAGCAGTGAGCGGGTCGGAAACACCATATATTTT

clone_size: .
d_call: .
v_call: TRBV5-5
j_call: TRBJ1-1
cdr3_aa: CASNPGGSRNMDTEAFF
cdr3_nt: TGTGCCAGCAACCCCGGGGGAAGCCGAAACATGGACACTGAAGCTTTCTTT

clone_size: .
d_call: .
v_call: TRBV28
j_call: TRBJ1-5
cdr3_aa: CASSLRDLYQPQHF
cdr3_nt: TGTGCCAGCAGTTTACGAGATTTATATCAGCCCCAGCATTTT

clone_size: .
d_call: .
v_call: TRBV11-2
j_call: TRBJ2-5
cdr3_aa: CASSSVGQTQYF
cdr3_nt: TGTGCCAGCAGCTCTGTTGGCCAGACCCAGTACTTC

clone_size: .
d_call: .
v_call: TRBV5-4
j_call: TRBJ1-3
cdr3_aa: CASSSQGSGNTIYF
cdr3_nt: TGTGCCAGCAGCTCTCAGGGGTCTGGAAACACCATATATTTT

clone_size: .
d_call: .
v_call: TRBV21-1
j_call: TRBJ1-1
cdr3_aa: CASSKGRQGASYGNTEAFF
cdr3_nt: TGTGCCAGCAGCAAAGGACGGCAGGGGGCCAGCTACGGGAACACTGAAGCTTTCTTT